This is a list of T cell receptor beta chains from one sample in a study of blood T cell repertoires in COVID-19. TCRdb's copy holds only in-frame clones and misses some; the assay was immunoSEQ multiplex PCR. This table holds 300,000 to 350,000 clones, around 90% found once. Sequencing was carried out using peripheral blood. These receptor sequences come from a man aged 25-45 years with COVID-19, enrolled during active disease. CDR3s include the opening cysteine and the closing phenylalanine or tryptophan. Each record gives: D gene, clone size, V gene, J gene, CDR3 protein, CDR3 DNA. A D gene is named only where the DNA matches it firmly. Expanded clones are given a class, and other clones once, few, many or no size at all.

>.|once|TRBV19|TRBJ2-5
CASSIVAGQYQETQYF
TGTGCCAGTAGTATAGTAGCAGGGCAATACCAAGAGACCCAGTACTTC
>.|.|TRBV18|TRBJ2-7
CASSPRRVGYEQYF
TGTGCCAGCTCACCGCGGAGGGTGGGCTACGAGCAGTACTTC
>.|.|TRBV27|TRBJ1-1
CASSLGAGWSEAFF
TGTGCCAGCAGTTTGGGGGCCGGATGGTCTGAAGCTTTCTTT
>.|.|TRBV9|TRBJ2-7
CASSVGESEKVYEQYF
TGTGCCAGCAGCGTAGGGGAGAGTGAGAAGGTCTACGAGCAGTACTTC
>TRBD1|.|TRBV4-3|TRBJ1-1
CASSPLQGDTEAFF
TGCGCCAGCAGCCCATTACAGGGGGACACTGAAGCTTTCTTT
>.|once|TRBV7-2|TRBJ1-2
CASSRVHRDYGYTF
TGTGCCAGCAGCAGAGTTCACAGAGACTATGGCTACACCTTC
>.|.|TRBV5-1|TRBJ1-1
CASSSGVRTEAFF
TGCGCCAGCAGCTCAGGGGTGAGGACTGAAGCTTTCTTT
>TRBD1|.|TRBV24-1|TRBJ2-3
CATSVGRGQQDTQYF
TGTGCCACCAGTGTTGGCAGGGGGCAGCAAGATACGCAGTATTTT
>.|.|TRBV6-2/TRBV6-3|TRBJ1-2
CASSYGFVGQGLYGYTF
TGTGCCAGCAGTTACGGGTTCGTCGGCCAGGGTCTCTATGGCTACACCTTC
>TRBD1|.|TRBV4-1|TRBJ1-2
CASSQALGQGVGYTF
TGCGCCAGCAGCCAGGCTCTCGGACAGGGGGTCGGCTACACCTTC
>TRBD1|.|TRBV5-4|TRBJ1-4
CASSTGQGTTNEKLFF
TGTGCCAGCAGCACTGGACAGGGGACGACTAATGAAAAACTGTTTTTT
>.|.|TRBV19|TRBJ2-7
CASSTGGGAYEQYF
TGTGCCAGTAGTACAGGAGGGGGCGCCTACGAGCAGTACTTC
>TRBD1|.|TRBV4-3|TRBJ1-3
CASGPDRFASGNTIYF
TGCGCCAGCGGACCGGACAGGTTCGCCTCTGGAAACACCATATATTTT
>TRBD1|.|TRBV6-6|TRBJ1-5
CASSYSGQERNQPQHF
TGTGCCAGCAGTTACTCCGGACAGGAACGCAATCAGCCCCAGCATTTT
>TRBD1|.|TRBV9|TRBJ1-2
CASSVTVGQDRPGYGYTF
TGTGCCAGCAGCGTGACGGTGGGACAGGACCGACCTGGCTATGGCTACACCTTC
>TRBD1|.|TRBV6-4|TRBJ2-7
CASYPRDRDYEQYF
TGTGCCAGCTACCCCCGGGACAGGGACTACGAGCAGTACTTC
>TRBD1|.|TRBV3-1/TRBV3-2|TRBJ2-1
CASSDRARSYNEQFF
TGTGCCAGCAGTGACAGGGCACGGTCCTACAATGAGCAGTTCTTC